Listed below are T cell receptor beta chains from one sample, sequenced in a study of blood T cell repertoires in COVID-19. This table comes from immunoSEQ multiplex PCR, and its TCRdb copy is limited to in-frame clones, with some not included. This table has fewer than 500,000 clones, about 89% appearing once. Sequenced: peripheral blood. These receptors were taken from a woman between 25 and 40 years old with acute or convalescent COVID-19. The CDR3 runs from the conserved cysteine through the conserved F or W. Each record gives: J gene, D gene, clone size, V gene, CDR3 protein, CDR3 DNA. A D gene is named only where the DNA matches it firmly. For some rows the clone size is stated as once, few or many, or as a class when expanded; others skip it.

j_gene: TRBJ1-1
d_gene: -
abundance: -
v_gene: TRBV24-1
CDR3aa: CATSDFRGTEAFF
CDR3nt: TGTGCCACCAGTGATTTTCGGGGGACTGAAGCTTTCTTT

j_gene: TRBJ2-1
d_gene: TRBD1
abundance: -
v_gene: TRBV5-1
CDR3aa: CASSSSRDRVNEQFF
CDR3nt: TGCGCCAGCAGCTCTAGCCGGGACAGAGTAAATGAGCAGTTCTTC

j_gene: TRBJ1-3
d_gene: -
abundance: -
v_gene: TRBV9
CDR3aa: CASSVDRGTIYF
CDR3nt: TGTGCCAGCAGCGTAGATCGGGGCACCATATATTTT

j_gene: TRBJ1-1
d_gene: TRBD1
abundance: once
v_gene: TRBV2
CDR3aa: CASSPRQGNTEAFF
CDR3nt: TGTGCCAGCAGCCCACGACAGGGGAACACTGAAGCTTTCTTT

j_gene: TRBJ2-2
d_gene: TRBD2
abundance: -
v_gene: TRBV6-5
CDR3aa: CASSYGDAGEGELFF
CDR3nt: TGTGCCAGCAGTTACGGGGATGCGGGGGAAGGGGAGCTGTTTTTT

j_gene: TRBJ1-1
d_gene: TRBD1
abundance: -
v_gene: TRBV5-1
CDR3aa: CASSPDRGVGTEAFF
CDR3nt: TGCGCCAGCAGCCCGGACAGGGGGGTTGGTACTGAAGCTTTCTTT

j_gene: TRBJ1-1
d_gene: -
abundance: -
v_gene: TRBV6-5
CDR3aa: CASSYRGGPYTEAFF
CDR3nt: TGTGCCAGCAGTTACAGGGGGGGGCCTTACACTGAAGCTTTCTTT

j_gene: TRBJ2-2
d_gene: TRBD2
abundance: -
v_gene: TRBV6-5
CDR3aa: CASSYSSGGDGELFF
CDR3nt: TGTGCCAGCAGTTACTCTTCGGGGGGGGACGGGGAGCTGTTTTTT

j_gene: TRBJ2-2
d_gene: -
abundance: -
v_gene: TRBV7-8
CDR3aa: CASSLSSGELFF
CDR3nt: TGTGCCAGCAGCTTATCGAGCGGGGAGCTGTTTTTT

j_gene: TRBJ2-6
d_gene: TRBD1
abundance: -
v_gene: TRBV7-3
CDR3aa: CASSRQGTGANVLTF
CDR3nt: TGTGCCAGCAGCCGACAGGGGACAGGGGCCAACGTCCTGACTTTC

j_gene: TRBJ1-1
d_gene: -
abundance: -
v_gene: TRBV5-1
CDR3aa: CASSRQGGSMNTEAFF
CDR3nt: TGCGCCAGCAGCCGTCAGGGAGGGAGCATGAACACTGAAGCTTTCTTT

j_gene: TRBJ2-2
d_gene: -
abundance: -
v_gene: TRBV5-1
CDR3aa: CASSWNRAGELFF
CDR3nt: TGCGCCAGCAGTTGGAACAGGGCCGGGGAGCTGTTTTTT

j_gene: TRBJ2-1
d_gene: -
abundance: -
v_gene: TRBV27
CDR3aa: CASSPGGGEQFF
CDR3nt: TGTGCCAGCAGCCCGGGGGGCGGTGAGCAGTTCTTC

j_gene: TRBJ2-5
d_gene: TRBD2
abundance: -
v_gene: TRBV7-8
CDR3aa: CASSFSGGAGETQYF
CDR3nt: TGTGCCAGCAGCTTTAGCGGGGGGGCGGGGGAGACCCAGTACTTC

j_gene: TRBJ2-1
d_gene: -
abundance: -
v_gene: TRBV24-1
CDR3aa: CATSTGGPRYNEQFF
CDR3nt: TGTGCCACCAGTACCGGGGGGCCTAGATACAATGAGCAGTTCTTC

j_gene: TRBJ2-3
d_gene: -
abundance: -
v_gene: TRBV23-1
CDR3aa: CASSPWRAGLLRKAQYF
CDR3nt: TGCGCCAGCAGTCCCTGGAGGGCGGGACTCCTCCGTAAGGCGCAGTATTTT

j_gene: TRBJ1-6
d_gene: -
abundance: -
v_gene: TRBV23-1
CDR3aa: CASSQRANSSPLHF
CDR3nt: TGCGCCAGCTCACAGAGGGCGAACAGTTCACCCCTCCACTTT

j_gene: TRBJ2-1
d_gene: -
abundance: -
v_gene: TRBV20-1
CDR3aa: CSASSQDYNEQFF
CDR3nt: TGCAGTGCTAGTTCACAGGACTACAATGAGCAGTTCTTC